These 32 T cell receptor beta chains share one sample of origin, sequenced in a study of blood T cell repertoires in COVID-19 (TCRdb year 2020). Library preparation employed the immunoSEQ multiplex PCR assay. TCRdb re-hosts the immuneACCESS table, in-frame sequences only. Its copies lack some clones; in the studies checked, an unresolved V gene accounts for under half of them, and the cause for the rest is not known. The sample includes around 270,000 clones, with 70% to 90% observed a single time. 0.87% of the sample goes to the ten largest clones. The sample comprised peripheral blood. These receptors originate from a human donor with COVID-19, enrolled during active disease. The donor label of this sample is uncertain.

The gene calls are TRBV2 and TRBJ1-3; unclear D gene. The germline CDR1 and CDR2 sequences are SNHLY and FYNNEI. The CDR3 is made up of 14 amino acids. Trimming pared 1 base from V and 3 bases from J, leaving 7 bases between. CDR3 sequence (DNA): TGTGCCAGCAGTGAAGGTCCAAATGGAAACACCATATATTTT. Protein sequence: CASSEGPNGNTIYF.

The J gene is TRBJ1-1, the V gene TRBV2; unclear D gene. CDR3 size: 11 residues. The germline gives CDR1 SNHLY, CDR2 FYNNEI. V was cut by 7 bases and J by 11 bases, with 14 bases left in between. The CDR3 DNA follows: TGTGCCAGCAACCAACCTGGACTTGCTTTCTTT. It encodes CASNQPGLAFF.

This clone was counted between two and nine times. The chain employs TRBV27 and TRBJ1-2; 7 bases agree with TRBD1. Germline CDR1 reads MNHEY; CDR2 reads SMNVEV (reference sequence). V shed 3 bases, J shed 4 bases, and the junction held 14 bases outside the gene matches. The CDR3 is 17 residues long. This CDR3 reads CASSFFSPGQIIYGYTF. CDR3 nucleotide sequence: TGTGCCAGCAGTTTTTTCTCCCCGGGACAGATCATCTATGGCTACACCTTC.

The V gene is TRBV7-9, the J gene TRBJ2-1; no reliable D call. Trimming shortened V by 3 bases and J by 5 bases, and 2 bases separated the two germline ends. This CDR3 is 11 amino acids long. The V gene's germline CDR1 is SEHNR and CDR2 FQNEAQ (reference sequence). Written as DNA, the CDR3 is TGTGCCAGCAGCTTTAACAATGAGCAGTTCTTC. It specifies CASSFNNEQFF.

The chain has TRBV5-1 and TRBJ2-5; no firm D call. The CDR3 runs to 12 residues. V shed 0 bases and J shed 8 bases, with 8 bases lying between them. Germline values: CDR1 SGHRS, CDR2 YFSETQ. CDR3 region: CASSLAGVTQYF. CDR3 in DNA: TGCGCCAGCAGCTTGGCCGGAGTAACCCAGTACTTC.

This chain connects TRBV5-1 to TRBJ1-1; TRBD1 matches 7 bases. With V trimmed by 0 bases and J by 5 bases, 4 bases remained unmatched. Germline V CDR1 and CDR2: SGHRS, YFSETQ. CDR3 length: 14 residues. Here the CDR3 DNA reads TGCGCCAGCAGCTTGGAACAGGGGTGGACTGAAGCTTTCTTT. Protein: CASSLEQGWTEAFF.

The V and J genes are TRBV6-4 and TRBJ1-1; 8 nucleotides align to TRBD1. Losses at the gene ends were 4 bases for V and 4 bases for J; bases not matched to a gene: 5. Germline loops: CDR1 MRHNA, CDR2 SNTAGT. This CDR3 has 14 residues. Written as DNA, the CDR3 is TGTGCCAGCAGTGCTGGTACAGGGGGCACTGAAGCTTTCTTT. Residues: CASSAGTGGTEAFF.

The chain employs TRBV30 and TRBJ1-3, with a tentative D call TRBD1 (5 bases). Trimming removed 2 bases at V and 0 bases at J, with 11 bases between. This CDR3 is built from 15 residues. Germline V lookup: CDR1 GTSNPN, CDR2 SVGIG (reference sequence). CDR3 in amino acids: CAWSPGLPSGNTIYF. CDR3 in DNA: TGTGCCTGGAGTCCAGGGTTACCCTCTGGAAACACCATATATTTT.

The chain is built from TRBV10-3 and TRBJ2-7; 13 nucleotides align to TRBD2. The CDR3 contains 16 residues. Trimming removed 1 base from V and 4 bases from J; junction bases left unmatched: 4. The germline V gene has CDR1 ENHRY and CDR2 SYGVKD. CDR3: CAISEWGTSGDYEQYF. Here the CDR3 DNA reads TGTGCCATCAGTGAGTGGGGGACTAGCGGGGATTACGAGCAGTACTTC.

CDR3 loop: CATSDTDYNEQFF. CDR3 sequence (DNA): TGTGCCACCAGTGACACAGACTACAATGAGCAGTTCTTC. V is TRBV24-1 and J is TRBJ2-1; D remains unclear. The V gene's germline CDR1 is KGHDR and CDR2 SFDVKD. This CDR3 contains 13 residues. The ends were cut back, 4 bases at V and 3 bases at J, with 6 bases in the middle.

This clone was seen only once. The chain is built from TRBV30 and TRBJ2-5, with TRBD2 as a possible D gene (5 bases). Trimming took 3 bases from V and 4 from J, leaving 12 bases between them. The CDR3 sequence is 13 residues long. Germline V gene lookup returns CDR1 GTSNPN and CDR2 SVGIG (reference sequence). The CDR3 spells CAWRHRAGETQYF. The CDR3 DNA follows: TGTGCCTGGAGACATCGGGCGGGAGAGACCCAGTACTTC.

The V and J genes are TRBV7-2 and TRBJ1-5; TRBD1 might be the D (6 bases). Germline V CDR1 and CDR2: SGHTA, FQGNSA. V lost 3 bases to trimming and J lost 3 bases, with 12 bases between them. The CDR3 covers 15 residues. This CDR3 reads CASSFGQGNNQPQHF. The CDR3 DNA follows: TGTGCCAGCAGCTTTGGTCAGGGGAACAATCAGCCCCAGCATTTT.

The CDR3 DNA reads as TGTGCCAGCAGTTACGGGAGGGCCGCCGGGGAGCTGTTTTTT. As protein: CASSYGRAAGELFF. The V and J genes are TRBV6-5 and TRBJ2-2; 7 positions agree with TRBD2. Germline CDR1 MNHEY, CDR2 SVGAGI. V shed 2 bases, J shed 6 bases, and the junction held 3 bases outside the gene matches. The CDR3 loop spans 14 amino acids.

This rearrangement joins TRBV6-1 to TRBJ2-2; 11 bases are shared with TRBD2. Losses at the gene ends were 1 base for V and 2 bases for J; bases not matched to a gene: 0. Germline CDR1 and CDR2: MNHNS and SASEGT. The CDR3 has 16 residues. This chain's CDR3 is CASSEGLAGNTGELFF. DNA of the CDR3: TGTGCCAGCAGTGAAGGACTAGCGGGAAACACCGGGGAGCTGTTTTTT.

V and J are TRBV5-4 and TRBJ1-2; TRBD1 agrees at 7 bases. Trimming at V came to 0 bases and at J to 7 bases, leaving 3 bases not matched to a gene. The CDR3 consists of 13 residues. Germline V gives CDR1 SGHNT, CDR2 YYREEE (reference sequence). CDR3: CASSLVSGGGYTF. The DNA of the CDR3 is TGTGCCAGCAGCTTGGTGTCAGGGGGTGGCTACACCTTC.

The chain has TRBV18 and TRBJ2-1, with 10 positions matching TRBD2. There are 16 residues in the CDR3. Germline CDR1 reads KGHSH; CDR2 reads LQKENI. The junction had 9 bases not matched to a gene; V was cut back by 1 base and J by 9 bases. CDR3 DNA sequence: TGTGCCAGCTCACCACGGGCCTCTAGCGGGAGCGGTGAGCAGTTCTTC. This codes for CASSPRASSGSGEQFF.

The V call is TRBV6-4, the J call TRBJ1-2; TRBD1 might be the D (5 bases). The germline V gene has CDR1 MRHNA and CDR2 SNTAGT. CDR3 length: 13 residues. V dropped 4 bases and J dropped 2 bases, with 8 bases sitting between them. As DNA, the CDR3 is TGTGCCAGCAGTGCGGCAGGGAACTATGGCTACACCTTC. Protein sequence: CASSAAGNYGYTF.

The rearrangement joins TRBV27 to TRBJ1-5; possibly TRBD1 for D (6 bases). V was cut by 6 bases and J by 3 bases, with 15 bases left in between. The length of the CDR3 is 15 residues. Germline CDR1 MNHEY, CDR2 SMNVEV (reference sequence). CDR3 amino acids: CASRLNTGPNQPQHF. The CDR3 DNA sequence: TGTGCCAGCAGGCTAAATACAGGGCCCAATCAGCCCCAGCATTTT.

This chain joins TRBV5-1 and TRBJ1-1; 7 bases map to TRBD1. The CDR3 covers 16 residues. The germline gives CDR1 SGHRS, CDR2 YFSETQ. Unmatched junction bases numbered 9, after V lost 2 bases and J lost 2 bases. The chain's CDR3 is CASSFGAGGRNTEAFF. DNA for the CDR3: TGCGCCAGCAGCTTCGGGGCAGGGGGTCGAAACACTGAAGCTTTCTTT.

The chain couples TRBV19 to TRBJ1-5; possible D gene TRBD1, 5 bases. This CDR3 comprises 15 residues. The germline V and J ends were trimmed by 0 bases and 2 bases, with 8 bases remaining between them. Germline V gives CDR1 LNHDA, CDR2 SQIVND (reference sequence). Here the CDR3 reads CASSIDRVGNQPQHF. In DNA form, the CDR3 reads TGTGCCAGTAGTATAGACAGGGTGGGCAATCAGCCCCAGCATTTT.

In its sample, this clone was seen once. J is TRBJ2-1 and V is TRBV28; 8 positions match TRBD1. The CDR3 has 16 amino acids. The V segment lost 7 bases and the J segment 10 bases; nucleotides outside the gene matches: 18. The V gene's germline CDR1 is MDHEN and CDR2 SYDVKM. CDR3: CASTLGGGTGGKEQFF. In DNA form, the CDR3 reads TGTGCCAGCACCCTCGGGGGTGGGACAGGCGGTAAGGAGCAGTTCTTC. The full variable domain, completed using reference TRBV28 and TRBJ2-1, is DVKVTQSSRYLVKRTGEKVFLECVQDMDHENMFWYRQDPGLGLRLIYFSYDVKMKEKGDIPEGYSVSREKKERFSLILESASTNQTSMYLCASTLGGGTGGKEQFFGPGTRLTVL.

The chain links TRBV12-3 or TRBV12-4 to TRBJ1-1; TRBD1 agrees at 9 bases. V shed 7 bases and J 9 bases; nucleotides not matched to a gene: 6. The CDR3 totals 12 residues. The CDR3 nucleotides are TGTGCCAGCAACCCCGGGACAGGGAAAGCTTTCTTT. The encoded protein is CASNPGTGKAFF.

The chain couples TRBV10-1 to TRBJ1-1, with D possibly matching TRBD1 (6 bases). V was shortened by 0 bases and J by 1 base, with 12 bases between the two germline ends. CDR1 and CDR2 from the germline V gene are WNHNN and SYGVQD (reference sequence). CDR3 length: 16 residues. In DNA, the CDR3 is TGCGCCAGCAGTGAGTCTGGAGCAGGGGAGAACACTGAAGCTTTCTTT. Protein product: CASSESGAGENTEAFF.

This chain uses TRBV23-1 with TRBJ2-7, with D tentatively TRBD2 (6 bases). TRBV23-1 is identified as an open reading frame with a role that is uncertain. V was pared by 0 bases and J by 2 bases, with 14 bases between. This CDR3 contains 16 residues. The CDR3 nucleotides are TGCGCCAGCAGTCAATCGACTCTAGCGATAGCCTACGAGCAGTACTTC. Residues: CASSQSTLAIAYEQYF.

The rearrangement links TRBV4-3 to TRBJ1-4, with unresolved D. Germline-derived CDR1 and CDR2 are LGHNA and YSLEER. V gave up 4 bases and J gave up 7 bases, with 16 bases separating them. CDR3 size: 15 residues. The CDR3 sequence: CASSPRSSSGEKLFF. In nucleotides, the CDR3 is TGCGCCAGCAGCCCCAGATCCTCCTCGGGTGAAAAACTGTTTTTT.

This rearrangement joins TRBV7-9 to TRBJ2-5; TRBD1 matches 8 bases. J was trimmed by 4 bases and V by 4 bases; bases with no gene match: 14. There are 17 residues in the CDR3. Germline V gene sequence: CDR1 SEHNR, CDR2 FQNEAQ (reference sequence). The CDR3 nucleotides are TGTGCCAGCAGCTGGGGGACAGGAGACGGGAGAAGAGAGACCCAGTACTTC. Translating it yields CASSWGTGDGRRETQYF.

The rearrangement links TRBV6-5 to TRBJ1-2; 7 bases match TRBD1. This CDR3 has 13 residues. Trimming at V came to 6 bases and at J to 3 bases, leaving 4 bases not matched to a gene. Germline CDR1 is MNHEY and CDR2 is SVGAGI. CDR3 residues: CASRKTGYYGYTF. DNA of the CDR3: TGTGCCAGCAGGAAGACAGGGTACTATGGCTACACCTTC.

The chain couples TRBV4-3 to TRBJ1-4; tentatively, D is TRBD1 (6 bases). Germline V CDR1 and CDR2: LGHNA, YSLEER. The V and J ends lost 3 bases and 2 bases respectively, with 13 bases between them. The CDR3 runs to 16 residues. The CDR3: CASSQGLRGTNEKLFF. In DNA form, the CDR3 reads TGCGCCAGCAGCCAGGGGTTGAGGGGGACTAATGAAAAACTGTTTTTT.

The CDR3 region is CASSQAGTSGQFF. The CDR3 DNA follows: TGTGCCAGCAGCCAAGCCGGGACTAGCGGCCAGTTCTTC. The gene calls are TRBV14 and TRBJ2-1, with 11 bases aligning to TRBD2. CDR3 length: 13 residues. In germline, CDR1 is SGHDN, CDR2 FVKESK. Trimming removed 1 base from V and 13 bases from J; junction bases left unmatched: 3.

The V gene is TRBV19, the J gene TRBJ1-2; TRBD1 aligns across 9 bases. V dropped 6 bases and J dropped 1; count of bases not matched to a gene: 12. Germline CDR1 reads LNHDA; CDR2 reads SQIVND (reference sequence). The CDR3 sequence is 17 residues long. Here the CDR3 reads CASRRTGGEAFNYGYTF. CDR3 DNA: TGTGCCAGTAGACGAACAGGGGGCGAGGCATTTAACTATGGCTACACCTTC.

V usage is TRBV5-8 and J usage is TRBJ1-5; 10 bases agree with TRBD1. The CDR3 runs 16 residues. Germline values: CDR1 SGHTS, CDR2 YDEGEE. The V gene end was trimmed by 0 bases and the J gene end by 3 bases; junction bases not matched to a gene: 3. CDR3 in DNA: TGTGCCAGCAGCTTGGGGGACAGGGGAGTCAATCAGCCCCAGCATTTT. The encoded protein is CASSLGDRGVNQPQHF.

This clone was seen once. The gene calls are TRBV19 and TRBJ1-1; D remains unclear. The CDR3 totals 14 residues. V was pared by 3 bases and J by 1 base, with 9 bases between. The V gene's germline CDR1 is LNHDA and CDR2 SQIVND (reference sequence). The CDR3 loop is CASSMGGQNTEAFF. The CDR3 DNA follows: TGTGCCAGTAGTATGGGAGGTCAGAACACTGAAGCTTTCTTT.